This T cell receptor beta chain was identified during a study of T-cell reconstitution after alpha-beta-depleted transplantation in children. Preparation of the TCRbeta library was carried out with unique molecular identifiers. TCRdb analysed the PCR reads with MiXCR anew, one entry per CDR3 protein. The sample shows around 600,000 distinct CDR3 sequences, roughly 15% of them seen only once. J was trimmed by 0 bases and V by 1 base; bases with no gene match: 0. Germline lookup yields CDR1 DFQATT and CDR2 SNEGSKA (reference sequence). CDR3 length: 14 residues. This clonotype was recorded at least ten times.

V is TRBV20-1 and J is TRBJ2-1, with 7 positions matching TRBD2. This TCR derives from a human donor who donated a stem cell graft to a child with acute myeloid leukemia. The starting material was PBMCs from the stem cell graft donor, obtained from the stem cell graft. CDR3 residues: CSARVAGSYNEQFF. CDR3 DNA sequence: TGCAGTGCTAGAGTAGCGGGCTCCTACAATGAGCAGTTCTTC.